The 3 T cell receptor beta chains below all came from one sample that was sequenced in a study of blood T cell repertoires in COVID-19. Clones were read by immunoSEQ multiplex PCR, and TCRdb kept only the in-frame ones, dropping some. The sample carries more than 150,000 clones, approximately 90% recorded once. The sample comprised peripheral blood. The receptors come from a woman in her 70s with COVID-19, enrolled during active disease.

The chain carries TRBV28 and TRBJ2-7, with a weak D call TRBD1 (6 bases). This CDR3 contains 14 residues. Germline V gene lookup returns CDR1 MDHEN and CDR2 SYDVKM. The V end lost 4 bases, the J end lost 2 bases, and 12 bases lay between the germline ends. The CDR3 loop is CASSSRDTTYEQYF. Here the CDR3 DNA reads TGTGCCAGCAGTTCAAGGGACACTACCTACGAGCAGTACTTC.

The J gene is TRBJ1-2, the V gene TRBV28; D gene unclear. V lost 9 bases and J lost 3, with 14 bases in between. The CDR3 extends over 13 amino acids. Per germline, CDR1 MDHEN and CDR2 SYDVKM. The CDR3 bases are TGTGCCAGTTATATCGGGAGCCACTATGGCTACACCTTC. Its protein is CASYIGSHYGYTF.

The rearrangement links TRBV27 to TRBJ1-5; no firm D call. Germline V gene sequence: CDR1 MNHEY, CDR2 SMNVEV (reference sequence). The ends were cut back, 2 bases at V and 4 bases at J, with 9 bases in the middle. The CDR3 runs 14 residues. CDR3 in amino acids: CASSLTLTNQPQHF. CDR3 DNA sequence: TGTGCCAGCAGTTTAACACTGACTAATCAGCCCCAGCATTTT.